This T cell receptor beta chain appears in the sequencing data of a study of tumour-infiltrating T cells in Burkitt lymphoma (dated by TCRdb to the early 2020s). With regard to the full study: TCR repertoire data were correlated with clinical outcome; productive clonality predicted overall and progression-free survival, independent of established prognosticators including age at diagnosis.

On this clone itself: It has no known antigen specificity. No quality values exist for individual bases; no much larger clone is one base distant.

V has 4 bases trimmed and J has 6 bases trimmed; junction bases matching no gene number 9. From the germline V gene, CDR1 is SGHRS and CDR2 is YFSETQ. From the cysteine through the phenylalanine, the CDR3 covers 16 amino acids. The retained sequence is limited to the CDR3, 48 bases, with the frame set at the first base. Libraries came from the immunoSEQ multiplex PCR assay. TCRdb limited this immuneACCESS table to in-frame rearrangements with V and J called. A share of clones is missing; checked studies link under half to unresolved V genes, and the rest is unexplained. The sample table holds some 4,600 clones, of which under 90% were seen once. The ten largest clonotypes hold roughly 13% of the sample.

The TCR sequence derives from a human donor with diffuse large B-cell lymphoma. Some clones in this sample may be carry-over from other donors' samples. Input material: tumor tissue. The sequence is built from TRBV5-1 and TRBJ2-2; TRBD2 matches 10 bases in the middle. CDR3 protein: CASSNLAGVMSGELFF. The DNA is TGCGCCAGCAGCAATCTAGCGGGAGTAATGTCCGGGGAGCTGTTTTTT.